The next 2 T cell receptor beta chains were all read from a single sample in a study of vaccination effects on CD4 cells after COVID-19. Their recognized antigens are unknown. Profiling relied on immunoSEQ multiplex PCR, and the TCRdb table lists in-frame clones only, not all of them. Here the sample spans 65,000 to 80,000 clones, 75% to 80% being singletons. With 9 to 11 days of culture completed, CD4+ T cells were isolated. This sample comprised CD4+ T cells from PBMCs cultured without peptide, obtained before COVID-19 vaccination. The receptors shown here come from a human donor who received a COVID-19 vaccine.

This chain uses TRBV9 with TRBJ1-6; no clear D. CDR3 length: 14 residues. Trimming cost V 3 bases and J 2 bases, with 6 bases left between them. The germline CDR1 and CDR2 sequences are SGDLS and YYNGEE. In nucleotides, the CDR3 is TGTGCCAGCAGCGGGGGAACCTATAATTCACCCCTCCACTTT. This codes for CASSGGTYNSPLHF.

This clone was seen a single time. The J gene is TRBJ2-3, the V gene TRBV6-4; 10 positions match TRBD1. The CDR3 is made up of 15 amino acids. Germline CDR1 reads MRHNA; CDR2 reads SNTAGT. J gave up 5 bases and V 0 bases, and 2 bases lay outside the gene matches. CDR3 protein: CASSDSTGGRDTQYF. In DNA, the CDR3 is TGTGCCAGCAGTGACTCGACAGGGGGCCGAGATACGCAGTATTTT.